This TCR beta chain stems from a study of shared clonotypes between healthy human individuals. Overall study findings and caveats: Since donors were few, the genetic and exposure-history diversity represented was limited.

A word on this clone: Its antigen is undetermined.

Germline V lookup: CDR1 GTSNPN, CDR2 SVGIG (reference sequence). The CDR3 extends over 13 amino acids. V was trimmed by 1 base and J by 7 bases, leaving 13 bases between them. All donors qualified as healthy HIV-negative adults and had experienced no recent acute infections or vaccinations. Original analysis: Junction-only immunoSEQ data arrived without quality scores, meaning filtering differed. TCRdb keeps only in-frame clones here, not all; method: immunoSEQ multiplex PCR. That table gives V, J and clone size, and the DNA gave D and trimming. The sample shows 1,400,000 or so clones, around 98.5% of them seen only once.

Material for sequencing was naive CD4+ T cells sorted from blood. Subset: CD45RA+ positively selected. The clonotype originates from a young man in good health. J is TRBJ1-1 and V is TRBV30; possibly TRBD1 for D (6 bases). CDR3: CAWSEVGAGEAFF. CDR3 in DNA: TGTGCCTGGAGTGAAGTGGGGGCGGGTGAAGCTTTCTTT.